The 3 T cell receptor beta chains below were found in one sample sequenced in a study of blood T cell repertoires in COVID-19. Libraries were prepared by immunoSEQ multiplex PCR; TCRdb keeps only in-frame clonotypes and omits some of them. The sample has around 150,000 clones; roughly 90% are singletons. Sequenced: peripheral blood. These receptors came from a man between 50 and 59 years old with active or convalescent COVID-19.

This rearrangement joins TRBV5-6 to TRBJ2-5; 12 positions match TRBD2. Germline assignment: CDR1 SGHDT and CDR2 YYEEEE. Trimming at V came to 3 bases and at J to 5 bases, leaving 11 bases not matched to a gene. This CDR3 comprises 17 residues. CDR3 sequence reads: CASSWKTSGSPPETQYF. The CDR3, as DNA: TGTGCCAGCAGCTGGAAGACTAGCGGGAGTCCCCCCGAGACCCAGTACTTC.

The rearrangement uses TRBV3-1 (or the pseudogene TRBV3-2) and TRBJ1-1, with D perhaps TRBD1 (6 bases). Germline CDR1 LGHDT, CDR2 YNNKEL (reference sequence). The CDR3 covers 15 residues. With 4 bases removed from V and 5 bases from J, the gap between germline ends came to 17 bases. The CDR3: CASSLRQGTRTEAFF. The CDR3 DNA sequence: TGTGCCAGCAGCCTTAGGCAGGGGACTAGGACTGAAGCTTTCTTT.

The V call is TRBV5-4, the J call TRBJ1-2; 9 bases agree with TRBD1. The junction had 7 bases not matched to a gene; V was cut back by 6 bases and J by 4 bases. Per the germline V gene, CDR1 is SGHNT and CDR2 is YYREEE (reference sequence). CDR3 length: 14 residues. The CDR3 DNA sequence: TGTGCCAGCACTTCAAGGACAGGGGTCTATGGCTACACCTTC. As protein: CASTSRTGVYGYTF.